This paragraph covers one TCR beta chain sequence. Its antigen is undetermined. TCRdb's copy holds only in-frame clones and misses some; the assay was immunoSEQ multiplex PCR. The sample has some 50,000 clones; about 79% are singletons. The data stem from a study of OX40 agonist ivuxolimab in advanced cancers. Turning to the study itself: Hepatocellular carcinoma, melanoma, renal cell or head and neck cancer was diagnosed in the dose-escalation patients. Mean age 60 years, range about 20 to 79; around 80% male.

The germline CDR1 and CDR2 sequences are KGHSH and LQKENI. This CDR3 comprises 13 residues. V lost 4 bases and J 4 bases, leaving 11 bases between the germline ends. Study-wide findings and caveats: On average, a greater number of expanded clones characterised CD8+ T cells relative to CD4+.

Material: CD4+ or CD8+ T cells sorted from blood, obtained in a trial of the OX40 agonist ivuxolimab. This sequence joins TRBV18 and TRBJ2-7, with no clear D. The receptor was derived from an adult with an advanced solid tumor such as melanoma, head and neck, liver or kidney cancer. For the CDR3, the DNA is TGTGCCAGCTCACGCACAGATCGATACGAGCAGTACTTC. Protein: CASSRTDRYEQYF.